The 11 T cell receptor beta chains presented below share a single source sample, sequenced in a study of T cells in tuberculosis. TCRdb keeps only in-frame clones here, not all; method: immunoSEQ multiplex PCR. The sample records tens of thousands of clones, approximately 91% being singletons. Sorting used thawed, overnight-rested PBMC stained with anti-CD3, a viability dye and GMM-loaded CD1B tetramer. CD1B tetramers were loaded with Rhodococcus equi-derived C32 glucose monomycolate. Input material: CD1b-GMM tetramer-negative cells sorted from PBMCs. The receptors here all came from an adult woman with latent tuberculosis.

This sequence joins TRBV2 and TRBJ1-1, with D possibly being TRBD1 (6 bases). Germline assignment: CDR1 SNHLY and CDR2 FYNNEI. V shed 10 bases and J shed 1 base, with 16 bases lying between them. This CDR3 comprises 14 residues. The CDR3 DNA reads TGTGCCACCGAAACCGGGACACCGAACACTGAAGCTTTCTTT. Protein product: CATETGTPNTEAFF.

The chain uses TRBV28 and TRBJ1-2; D may be TRBD1 (5 bases). The CDR3 runs 13 residues. Germline CDR1 is MDHEN and CDR2 is SYDVKM. Between the trimmed V and J ends, which lost 3 bases and 7 bases, there was a span of 12 bases. The CDR3 loop is CASSLGGTGGYTF. In DNA form, the CDR3 reads TGTGCCAGCAGTTTGGGGGGTACGGGTGGCTACACCTTC.

The chain combines TRBV18 with TRBJ1-5; tentatively, D is TRBD1 (5 bases). This CDR3 has 15 residues. The V gene's germline CDR1 is KGHSH and CDR2 LQKENI. Deletions cut 4 bases from V and 0 bases from J, with 10 bases between. CDR3 protein: CASSHDRDSNQPQHF. The CDR3 DNA reads as TGTGCCAGCTCACATGACAGAGATAGCAATCAGCCCCAGCATTTT.

The J gene is TRBJ2-3, the V gene TRBV13, with D uncertain. In germline, CDR1 is PRHDT, CDR2 FYEKMQ (reference sequence). V dropped 1 base and J dropped 0 bases, with 14 bases sitting between them. This CDR3 has 17 amino acids. The CDR3 region has the DNA TGTGCCAGCAGCTTAGTACCCGGGTCTTTAAGCACAGATACGCAGTATTTT. Translation: CASSLVPGSLSTDTQYF.

This clone is a singleton in its sample. V and J are TRBV6-5 and TRBJ1-1; unclear D gene. CDR1 MNHEY and CDR2 SVGAGI come from the germline V gene. The ends were cut back, 2 bases at V and 3 bases at J, with 7 bases in the middle. The CDR3 spans 13 residues. The DNA for the CDR3 is TGTGCCAGCAGTTACGGACTGGACACTGAAGCTTTCTTT. This sequence encodes CASSYGLDTEAFF.

The chain recombines TRBV7-2 with TRBJ2-1; no clear D. The CDR3 runs 15 residues. CDR1 is SGHTA, CDR2 FQGNSA, per germline. Trimming cost V 0 bases and J 0 bases, with 6 bases left between them. The CDR3 nucleotides read TGTGCCAGCAGCTTAGCTCTAAGCTCCTACAATGAGCAGTTCTTC. Protein: CASSLALSSYNEQFF. The full variable domain, rest sourced from reference TRBV7-2 and TRBJ2-1, is GAGVSQSPSNKVTEKGKDVELRCDPISGHTALYWYRQSLGQGLEFLIYFQGNSAPDKSGLPSDRFSAERTGGSVSTLTIQRTQQEDSAVYLCASSLALSSYNEQFFGPGTRLTVL.

The chain has TRBV5-1 and TRBJ2-2, with 8 bases that match TRBD1. Looked up from germline, CDR1 is SGHRS and CDR2 is YFSETQ. The V gene end was trimmed by 5 bases and the J gene end by 1 base; junction bases not matched to a gene: 1. The CDR3 loop spans 14 amino acids. The CDR3 DNA reads TGCGCCAGCAGGGGGACAGGGAACACCGGGGAGCTGTTTTTT. Its translation: CASRGTGNTGELFF.

The rearrangement uses TRBV9 and TRBJ1-2, with no clear D. The V end was cut by 3 bases, the J end by 7 bases, with 10 bases between. Germline CDR1 reads SGDLS; CDR2 reads YYNGEE. There are 12 residues in the CDR3. In DNA form, the CDR3 reads TGTGCCAGCAGCGCCGCGGCAGTTGGCTACACCTTC. Protein sequence: CASSAAAVGYTF.

V usage is TRBV7-3 and J usage is TRBJ1-1; 7 nucleotides match TRBD1. The J segment lost 7 bases and the V segment lost 5 bases, leaving 7 bases of the junction unmatched. The CDR3 spans 13 residues. Germline CDR1 and CDR2: SGHTA and FQGTGA. This CDR3 is CASSPGTADEAFF. DNA of the CDR3: TGTGCCAGCAGCCCCGGGACAGCCGATGAAGCTTTCTTT.

The chain is built from TRBV11-2 and TRBJ2-5; 10 bases align to TRBD1. Germline assignment: CDR1 SGHAT and CDR2 FQNNGV. Trimming took 3 bases from V and 5 from J; bases not matched to a gene: 6. The CDR3 has 15 residues. This CDR3 is CASSFRDRGWETQYF. The CDR3 bases are TGTGCCAGCAGCTTCCGGGACAGGGGATGGGAGACCCAGTACTTC.

The rearrangement joins TRBV29-1 to TRBJ2-5, with a possible D match to TRBD2 (6 bases). Per the germline V gene, CDR1 is SQVTM and CDR2 is ANQGSEA. The CDR3 sequence is 12 residues long. For the CDR3, the DNA is TGCAGTGCCACGCGCGGGGAAGAGACCCAGTACTTC. The encoded protein is CSATRGEETQYF.